This T cell receptor (beta chain) comes out of a study of monozygotic twins with inflammatory bowel disease. Nested PCRs of about 17 and 10 cycles, two in total, were run on TCRalpha and TCRbeta cDNA. For each CDR3 protein, TCRdb gives one entry from its re-call of the 5' RACE reads, without DNA. This sample contains a few hundred thousand distinct CDR3 sequences. This CDR3 contains 16 residues. Germline V gene lookup returns CDR1 SGHRS and CDR2 YFSETQ. Study-wide points: With inverse Simpson as the measure, TCRbeta diversity was lower in IBD patients than in healthy co-twins.

The blood volume drawn from each donor was more than 2 ml. Turning to this clonotype: As yet, its antigen is unknown.

The receptor was isolated from a human donor with ulcerative colitis or Crohn's disease, or a healthy co-twin of an affected twin (not recorded which). The V and J genes are TRBV5-1 and TRBJ2-2; TCRdb's D gene call, TRBD1, goes unchecked for lack of DNA. Sequenced sample: blood. The CDR3 spells CASSFVTGGDTGELFF.